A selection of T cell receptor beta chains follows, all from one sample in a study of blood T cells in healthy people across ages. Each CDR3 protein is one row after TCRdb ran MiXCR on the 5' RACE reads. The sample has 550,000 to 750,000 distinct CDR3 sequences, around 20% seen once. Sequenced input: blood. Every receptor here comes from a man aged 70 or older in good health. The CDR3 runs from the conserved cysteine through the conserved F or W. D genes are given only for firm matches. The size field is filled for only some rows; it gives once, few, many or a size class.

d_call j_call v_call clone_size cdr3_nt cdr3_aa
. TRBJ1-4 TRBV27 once TGTGCCAGCAGTTTATCGTGGGGAGGTGAAAAACTGTTTTTT CASSLSWGGEKLFF
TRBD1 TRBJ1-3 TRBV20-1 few TGCGGTGCCAGACCCGGGACAGGGGCTGGAAACACCATATATTTT CGARPGTGAGNTIYF
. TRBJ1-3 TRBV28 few TGTGCCAGCACTTCGCGACGGGTAATCCTAAACACCATATATTTT CASTSRRVILNTIYF
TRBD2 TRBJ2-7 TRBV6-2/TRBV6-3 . TGTGCCAGCAGTTACTCGACTAGCGGGTCCTCCTACGAGCAGTACTTC CASSYSTSGSSYEQYF
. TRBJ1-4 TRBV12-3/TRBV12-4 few TGTGCCAGCAGCCCAACCTCTCAACCTAATGAAAAACTGTTTTTT CASSPTSQPNEKLFF
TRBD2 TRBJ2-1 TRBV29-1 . TGCAGCGTTGAAGGGTTCTCACTAGCCTCGGGAGGCAGTTTCATCAATGAGCAGTTCTTC CSVEGFSLASGGSFINEQFF
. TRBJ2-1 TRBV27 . TGTGCCAGCAGTGAAACTAGCTCTGTGGATGAGCAGTTCTTC CASSETSSVDEQFF
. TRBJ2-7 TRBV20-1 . TGCAGTGCTAGAGCCCTTACAGGGCAAAGCTCCTACGAGCAGTACTTC CSARALTGQSSYEQYF
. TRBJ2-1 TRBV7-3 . TGTGCCAGCAGCCCCAATGAGCAGTTCTTC CASSPNEQFF
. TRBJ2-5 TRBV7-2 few TGTGCCAGCAGCTTTCGAACCGGACGGCTCCAAGAGACCCAGTACTTC CASSFRTGRLQETQYF
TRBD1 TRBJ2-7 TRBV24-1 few TGTGCCACCAGTGATCAAAGACAGGGGATCGAGCAGTACTTC CATSDQRQGIEQYF
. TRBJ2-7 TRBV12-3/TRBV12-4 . TGTGCCAGCAGTTTCGGGGTATCCGACGAGCAGTACTTC CASSFGVSDEQYF
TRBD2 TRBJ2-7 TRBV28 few TGTGCCAGCAGTACCCAAGGAAGCGGGGGGTACGAGCAGTACTTC CASSTQGSGGYEQYF
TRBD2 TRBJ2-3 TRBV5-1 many TGTGCCAGCAGCTTATCCGGCGGGAGTACAGATACGCAGTATTTT CASSLSGGSTDTQYF
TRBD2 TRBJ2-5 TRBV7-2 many TGTGCCAGCAGCTTAAGGCTAGCGGGTCAAGAGACCCAGTACTTC CASSLRLAGQETQYF
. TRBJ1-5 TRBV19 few TGTGCCAGTAGTATAGAGGGGTACCAGCCCCAGCATTTT CASSIEGYQPQHF
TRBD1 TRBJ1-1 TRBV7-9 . TGTGCCAGCAGCTTAGCAGGGGACAGGGGTGGGGGCACTGAAGCTTTCTTT CASSLAGDRGGGTEAFF
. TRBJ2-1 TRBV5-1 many TGCGCCAGCAGCTTCGGCAATGAGCAGTTCTTC CASSFGNEQFF
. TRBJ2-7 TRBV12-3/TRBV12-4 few TGTGCCAGCAGTAATTCAGGGAGCCGGTCCTACGAGCAGTACTTC CASSNSGSRSYEQYF
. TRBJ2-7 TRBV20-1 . TGCAGTGCTAGGGACCCGAAGAGCTCCTACGAGCAGTACTTC CSARDPKSSYEQYF
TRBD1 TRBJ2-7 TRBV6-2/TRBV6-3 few TGTGCCAGCAGCCGGACAGGGGGAGCATACGAGCAGTACTTC CASSRTGGAYEQYF
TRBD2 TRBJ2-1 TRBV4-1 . TGCGCCAGCAGCCAAGCCGGACTAGGGAGATACAATGAGCAGTTCTTC CASSQAGLGRYNEQFF
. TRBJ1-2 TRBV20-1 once TGCAGTGCTGGCTTCCTGTCTAACTATGGCTACACCTTC CSAGFLSNYGYTF
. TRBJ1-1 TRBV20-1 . TGCAGTGCTAGTACGAAGGGTTACACTGAAGCTTTCTTT CSASTKGYTEAFF
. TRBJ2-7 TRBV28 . TGTGCCAGCAGTTTATATGGGGCAGCTTCTACGATGCAGTACTTC CASSLYGAASTMQYF
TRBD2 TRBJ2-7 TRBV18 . TGTGCCAGCTCAACGGGAGCGGGGGGCGAGCAGTACTTC CASSTGAGGEQYF
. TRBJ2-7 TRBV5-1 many TGCGCCAGCAGCTTAGGCAGATCCTACGAGCAGTACTTC CASSLGRSYEQYF
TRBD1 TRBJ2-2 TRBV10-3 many TGTGCCATCAAAATTACAGGGGTCGGGGAGCTGTTTTTT CAIKITGVGELFF
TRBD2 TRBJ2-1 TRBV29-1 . TGCAGCGGGACTAGCGGGAGTTGGGGAAGTGAGCAGTTCTTC CSGTSGSWGSEQFF
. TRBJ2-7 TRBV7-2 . TGTGCCAGCAGCCCACAACGGATGTCCTACGAGCAGTACTTC CASSPQRMSYEQYF
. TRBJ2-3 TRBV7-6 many TGTGCCAGCAGCTTAGTCCAGCGCACAGATACGCAGTATTTT CASSLVQRTDTQYF
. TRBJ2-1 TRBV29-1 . TGCAGCGGGGAAAGCGGGACAGGCTACATCAATGAGCAGTTCTTC CSGESGTGYINEQFF
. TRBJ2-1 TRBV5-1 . TGCGCCAGCAGCTTGCTACAGGGTAGGGATGAGCAGTTCTTC CASSLLQGRDEQFF
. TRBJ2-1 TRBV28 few TGTGCCAGCAGCCCTAGATTGGGGAGGGGGTACAATGAGCAGTTCTTC CASSPRLGRGYNEQFF
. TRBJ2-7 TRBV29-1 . TGCAGCGTTGACCTGAGAGGGGATCGGGTCGAGCAGTACTTC CSVDLRGDRVEQYF
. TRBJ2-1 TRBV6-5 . TGTGCCAGCAGTTCTCCGGGACTGGAGTACAATGAGCAGTTCTTC CASSSPGLEYNEQFF
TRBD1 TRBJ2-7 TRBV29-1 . TGCAGCGCCATGACAGGGAACTACGAGCAGTACTTC CSAMTGNYEQYF
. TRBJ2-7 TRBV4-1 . TGCGCCAGCAGCCAAGTCAGAACGCGTGGCTACGAGCAGTACTTC CASSQVRTRGYEQYF
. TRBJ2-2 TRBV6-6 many TGTGCCAGCAGTCCAAGGGCCAACACCGGGGAGCTGTTTTTT CASSPRANTGELFF
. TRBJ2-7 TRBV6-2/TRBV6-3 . TGTGCCAGCAGCTACAACCTACGGCAGTACTTC CASSYNLRQYF
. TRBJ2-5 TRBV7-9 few TGTGCCAGCAGCTTTTTGACTGAAGAGACCCAGTACTTC CASSFLTEETQYF
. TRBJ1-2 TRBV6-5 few TGTGCCAGCAGAGAGGCCGGGACATCTAACTATGGCTACACCTTC CASREAGTSNYGYTF
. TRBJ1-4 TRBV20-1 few TGCAGTGCGCCTCCAGGGGCCGGGGAAAAACTGTTTTTT CSAPPGAGEKLFF
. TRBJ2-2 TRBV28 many TGTGCCAGCAGTTTAGTCGGGGAGCTGTTTTTT CASSLVGELFF
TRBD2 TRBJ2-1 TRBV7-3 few TGTGCCAGCAGCCCACTCCCGAAGACTAGCGGTGGTTCGCAGTTCTTC CASSPLPKTSGGSQFF
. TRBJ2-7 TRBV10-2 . TGCGCCAGCAAGCCGGGACCTTCCTCCGAGCAGTACTTC CASKPGPSSEQYF
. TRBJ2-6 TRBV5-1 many TGCGCCAGCAGCCCGGACAGCTCTGGGGCCAACGTCCTGACTTTC CASSPDSSGANVLTF
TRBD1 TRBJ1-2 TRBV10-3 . TGTGCCATCAGGGCCCAAGGACAGGGGGCAGGCTATGGCTACACCTTC CAIRAQGQGAGYGYTF
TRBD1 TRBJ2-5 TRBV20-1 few TGCAGTGCTGGACAGGTGCCTTTGGAGACCCAGTACTTC CSAGQVPLETQYF
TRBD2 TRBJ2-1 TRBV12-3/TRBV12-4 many TGTGCCAGCAGTTCCCCCGGGACTAGGGACAATGAGCAGTTCTTC CASSSPGTRDNEQFF
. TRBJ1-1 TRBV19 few TGTGCCAGTCACCAAAGGACAGCGAGGGGTCACACTGAAGCTTTCTTT CASHQRTARGHTEAFF
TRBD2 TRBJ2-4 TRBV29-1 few TGCAGCGTTGAAGATGGGGGAGGGAACATTCAGTACTTC CSVEDGGGNIQYF